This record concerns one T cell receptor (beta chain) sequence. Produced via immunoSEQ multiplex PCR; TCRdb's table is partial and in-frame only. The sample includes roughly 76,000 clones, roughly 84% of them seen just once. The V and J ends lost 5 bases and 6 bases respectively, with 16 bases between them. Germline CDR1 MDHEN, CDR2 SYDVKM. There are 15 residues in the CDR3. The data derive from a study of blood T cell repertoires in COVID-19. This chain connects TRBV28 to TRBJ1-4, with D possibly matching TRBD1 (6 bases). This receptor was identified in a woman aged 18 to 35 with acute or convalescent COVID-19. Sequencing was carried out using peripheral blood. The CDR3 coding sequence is TGTGCCAGCAGTGCCATAGGGGGAAACTATGAAAAACTGTTTTTT. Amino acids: CASSAIGGNYEKLFF.